This T cell receptor beta chain came from a study of a mutant IDH1 vaccine in newly diagnosed glioma. Study as a whole: Treated patients, approximately 60% male and roughly 40% female, averaged 40.4 years of age.

Sequencing used immunoSEQ multiplex PCR; TCRdb keeps in-frame clones, though not all of them. The sample holds tens of thousands of clones, approximately 88% seen once. About this clone: The target antigen is unknown.

Time point indicated: week 35, safety follow-up. What each vaccine dose contained was 300 ug of mutant IDH1 20-mer peptide, accompanied by topical imiquimod. The CDR3 is made up of 15 amino acids. V was shortened by 7 bases and J by 0 bases, with 10 bases between the two germline ends. The germline V gene encodes CDR1 LNHDA and CDR2 SQIVND (reference sequence). The source material was PBMCs, sampled from a glioma patient whose treatment included an IDH1 peptide vaccine. The J gene is TRBJ2-6, the V gene TRBV19; the D is unclear. The receptor was derived from a young man with glioma. CDR3 DNA: TGTGCCAGTACCTCACAGTTCTCTGGGGCCAACGTCCTGACTTTC. This encodes CASTSQFSGANVLTF. Together with reference TRBV19 and TRBJ2-6, the CDR3 gives the full variable domain: DGGITQSPKYLFRKEGQNVTLSCEQNLNHDAMYWYRQDPGQGLRLIYYSQIVNDFQKGDIAEGYSVSREKKESFPLTVTSAQKNPTAFYLCASTSQFSGANVLTFGAGSRLTVL.